These 28 T cell receptor beta chains were sequenced from one sample in a study of cytomegalovirus exposure and HLA in healthy donors. PCR primers comprised 60 Vbeta and 13 Jbeta primers. Some clones are missing from TCRdb's copy, which holds only in-frame ones; the method was immunoSEQ multiplex PCR. The profile covers some 150,000 clones, with 80% appearing a single time and roughly 4.8% taken by the ten largest. The source material was PBMCs. The receptors stem from a woman aged 45-60 years in good health and CMV-seropositive.

V and J are TRBV11-2 and TRBJ2-6; 9 nucleotides line up with TRBD1. V lost 5 bases to trimming and J lost 2 bases; unmatched junction nucleotides: 10. Per germline, CDR1 SGHAT and CDR2 FQNNGV. CDR3 size: 18 residues. This CDR3 is CASSLRDRDPPGANVLTF. The DNA for the CDR3 is TGTGCCAGCAGCCTTCGGGACAGGGACCCTCCTGGGGCCAACGTCCTGACTTTC. The variable domain in full, completed from reference TRBV11-2 and TRBJ2-6, reads EAGVAQSPRYKIIEKRQSVAFWCNPISGHATLYWYQQILGQGPKLLIQFQNNGVVDDSQLPKDRFSAERLKGVDSTLKIQPAKLEDSAVYLCASSLRDRDPPGANVLTFGAGSRLTVL.

This clone was seen a handful of times. The chain is built from TRBV7-3 and TRBJ2-3; D might be TRBD2 (5 bases). The V gene's germline CDR1 is SGHTA and CDR2 FQGTGA. The CDR3 is 14 amino acids. Trimming pared 1 base from V and 1 base from J, leaving 6 bases between. CDR3 sequence (DNA): TGTGCCAGCAGCTTAATCGGGGGCACAGATACGCAGTATTTT. It is translated as CASSLIGGTDTQYF. The entire variable domain, with the rest obtained from reference TRBV7-3 and TRBJ2-3, is as follows: GAGVSQTPSNKVTEKGKYVELRCDPISGHTALYWYRQSLGQGPEFLIYFQGTGAADDSGLPNDRFFAVRPEGSVSTLKIQRTERGDSAVYLCASSLIGGTDTQYFGPGTRLTVL.

A word on this clone: Different DNA sequences within this sample yield the same CDR3. The chain couples TRBV7-2 to TRBJ2-3; the D is unclear. The CDR3 is made up of 13 amino acids. With 1 base removed from V and 5 bases from J, the gap between germline ends came to 7 bases. The germline CDR1 and CDR2 sequences are SGHTA and FQGNSA. The CDR3 nucleotides are TGTGCCAGCAGCTTAGTTGCGCGAGATACGCAGTATTTT. This sequence encodes CASSLVARDTQYF.

The rearrangement uses TRBV27 and TRBJ1-1; D not resolved. V lost 2 bases and J lost 3, with 7 bases in between. CDR1 MNHEY and CDR2 SMNVEV come from the germline V gene (reference sequence). CDR3 size: 13 residues. The CDR3 reads CASSLNGDTEAFF. Here the CDR3 DNA reads TGTGCCAGCAGTTTAAACGGAGACACTGAAGCTTTCTTT.

The table lists this clone with a count of one. V gene TRBV7-3 combines with J gene TRBJ2-7, with TRBD2 as a possible D gene (6 bases). Trimming stripped 2 bases from V and 1 base from J, with 15 bases between. The CDR3 extends over 16 amino acids. Germline values: CDR1 SGHTA, CDR2 FQGTGA. CDR3 nucleotides: TGTGCCAGCAGCTTAGGTACCGCGACTAGTTCCTACGAGCAGTACTTC. This sequence encodes CASSLGTATSSYEQYF.

The V call is TRBV10-3, the J call TRBJ2-4, with TRBD2 as a possible D gene (7 bases). This CDR3 is 13 amino acids long. In germline, CDR1 is ENHRY, CDR2 SYGVKD. Trimming cost V 8 bases and J 5 bases, with 13 bases left between them. The CDR3 nucleotides read TGTGCCATCGGGAGGGGGTCGGAAAACATTCAGTACTTC. Translating it yields CAIGRGSENIQYF.

The chain combines TRBV4-1 with TRBJ2-1; 11 bases map to TRBD2. CDR1 MGHRA and CDR2 YSYEKL come from the germline V gene. This CDR3 is built from 17 residues. J lost 9 bases, V lost 3 bases, and 13 bases had no gene match. The CDR3 loop reads CASSQIDRPSGRREQFF. DNA of the CDR3: TGCGCCAGCAGCCAGATCGATCGGCCTAGCGGGAGGCGTGAGCAGTTCTTC.

V usage is TRBV7-8 and J usage is TRBJ2-7, with D maybe TRBD2 (5 bases). Germline V CDR1 and CDR2: SGHVS, FQNEAQ. Trimming cost V 5 bases and J 0 bases, with 17 bases left between them. The CDR3 length is 16 residues. The CDR3 region is CASSPVARLNSYEQYF. DNA for the CDR3: TGTGCCAGCAGCCCCGTAGCGCGACTTAACTCCTACGAGCAGTACTTC.

The chain links TRBV6-6 to TRBJ1-2, with D uncertain. Between the trimmed V and J ends, which lost 0 bases and 5 bases, there was a span of 13 bases. In germline, CDR1 is MNHNY, CDR2 SVGAGI (reference sequence). CDR3 length: 15 residues. The CDR3 nucleotides are TGTGCCAGCAGTTACTCGTACGCAGGCCCATATGGCTACACCTTC. It translates to CASSYSYAGPYGYTF.

The V gene is TRBV7-9, the J gene TRBJ2-5; D possibly corresponds to TRBD2 (6 bases). V was cut by 5 bases and J by 1 base, with 11 bases left in between. This CDR3 contains 14 residues. Per germline, CDR1 SEHNR and CDR2 FQNEAQ (reference sequence). The CDR3 DNA is TGTGCCAGCAGCCCCCGCGGGGTCCAAGAGACCCAGTACTTC. Protein sequence: CASSPRGVQETQYF.

This sequence joins TRBV5-5 and TRBJ2-7, with 7 bases matching TRBD2. CDR1 is SGHKS and CDR2 is YYEKEE in the germline V gene (reference sequence). The junction had 14 bases not matched to a gene; V was cut back by 4 bases and J by 4 bases. CDR3 size: 16 residues. As DNA, the CDR3 is TGTGCCAGCAGCCCCCGACGAGGGACTATCTCTTACGAGCAGTACTTC. This sequence encodes CASSPRRGTISYEQYF.

This sequence joins TRBV4-2 and TRBJ2-7; tentative D call: TRBD2 (6 bases). Trimming left V 0 bases short and J 0 bases short, with 9 bases between. The CDR3 is 15 residues long. Germline lookup yields CDR1 LGHNA and CDR2 YNFKEQ. The CDR3, as DNA: TGTGCCAGCAGCCAAGATGGGGGGAGCTCCTACGAGCAGTACTTC. This codes for CASSQDGGSSYEQYF.

V gene TRBV6-1 combines with J gene TRBJ2-1; 9 bases match TRBD2. The V segment lost 4 bases and the J segment 2 bases; nucleotides outside the gene matches: 9. This CDR3 has 17 residues. Germline V gene sequence: CDR1 MNHNS, CDR2 SASEGT. The CDR3 DNA is TGTGCCAGCAGTGTTTACGCGGGGGGGCCGGCCTACAATGAGCAGTTCTTC. This translates into CASSVYAGGPAYNEQFF.

This chain joins TRBV6-5 and TRBJ1-4, with D possibly TRBD1 on 6 matching bases. The germline V and J ends were trimmed by 2 bases and 4 bases, with 14 bases remaining between them. The germline CDR1 and CDR2 sequences are MNHEY and SVGAGI. The CDR3 extends over 16 amino acids. CDR3: CASSYTPQGFNEKLFF. As DNA, the CDR3 is TGTGCCAGCAGTTACACCCCGCAGGGGTTTAATGAAAAACTGTTTTTT.

The chain joins TRBV11-2 to TRBJ1-2; TRBD1 might be the D (6 bases). Trimming left V 1 base short and J 8 bases short, with 17 bases between. This CDR3 contains 15 residues. Germline V gene lookup returns CDR1 SGHAT and CDR2 FQNNGV. The CDR3: CASSLGHREPRGYTF. The CDR3 nucleotides read TGTGCCAGCAGCTTAGGGCACAGGGAACCGAGGGGCTACACCTTC.

The J gene is TRBJ1-2, the V gene TRBV4-1; D possibly corresponds to TRBD1 (6 bases). V lost 2 bases and J lost 2, with 15 bases in between. This CDR3 spans 16 amino acids. In germline, CDR1 is MGHRA, CDR2 YSYEKL. The DNA of the CDR3 is TGCGCCAGCAGCCAACCTACCCGGGGGGCGAACTATGGCTACACCTTC. Translation: CASSQPTRGANYGYTF.

This clone occurred once. The chain carries TRBV18 and TRBJ2-5, with D hard to call. The germline CDR1 and CDR2 sequences are KGHSH and LQKENI. CDR3 length equals 14 residues. V lost 3 bases and J lost 2, with 10 bases in between. Here the CDR3 DNA reads TGTGCCAGCTCACCTCCGAGTTTTCAAGAGACCCAGTACTTC. This translates into CASSPPSFQETQYF.

The V call is TRBV30, the J call TRBJ1-1, with a weak D call TRBD1 (5 bases). From germline, CDR1 is GTSNPN and CDR2 SVGIG (reference sequence). Trimming took off 8 bases at V and 0 bases at J, with 13 bases between the two ends. There are 13 residues in the CDR3. CDR3 region: CAGKTEMNTEAFF. The CDR3 DNA reads as TGTGCCGGAAAGACAGAGATGAACACTGAAGCTTTCTTT.

A remark on this clone: Other DNA sequences from this sample encode an identical CDR3 as well. This chain links TRBV7-3 with TRBJ2-2; D not resolved. V lost 5 bases, J lost 5 bases, and 9 bases lay in between. The germline V gene encodes CDR1 SGHTA and CDR2 FQGTGA. The length of the CDR3 is 13 residues. The CDR3 coding sequence is TGTGCCAGCAGCCCCCCCGGTACCGGGGAGCTGTTTTTT. Amino acid sequence: CASSPPGTGELFF.

This chain joins TRBV5-4 and TRBJ2-3; 11 bases align to TRBD2. After removal of 4 bases from V and 4 bases from J, the junction contained 2 bases not matched to a gene. Germline V gene lookup returns CDR1 SGHNT and CDR2 YYREEE (reference sequence). The CDR3 totals 14 residues. CDR3 bases: TGTGCCAGCAGCCCGGGACTAGCGGCAGATACGCAGTATTTT. This translates into CASSPGLAADTQYF.

The chain recombines TRBV18 with TRBJ2-5, with D perhaps matching TRBD2 (6 bases). This CDR3 comprises 17 residues. V was pared by 6 bases and J by 3 bases, with 23 bases between. Germline V gene sequence: CDR1 KGHSH, CDR2 LQKENI. The CDR3 loop reads CASSLATGPSGEETQYF. The CDR3, as DNA: TGTGCCAGCTCCCTAGCGACCGGGCCCTCTGGGGAAGAGACCCAGTACTTC. Full variable domain (missing parts from reference TRBV18 and TRBJ2-5): NAGVMQNPRHLVRRRGQEARLRCSPMKGHSHVYWYRQLPEEGLKFMVYLQKENIIDESGMPKERFSAEFPKEGPSILRIQQVVRGDSAAYFCASSLATGPSGEETQYFGPGTRLLVL.

This clone showed up just a few times. The rearrangement joins TRBV29-1 to TRBJ1-1, with D possibly TRBD1 on 5 matching bases. Germline V gives CDR1 SQVTM, CDR2 ANQGSEA. The CDR3 has 13 residues. V lost 5 bases to trimming and J lost 3 bases, with 13 bases between them. The CDR3 DNA reads TGCAGCGTTAGGACGTCGGGGGACACTGAAGCTTTCTTT. Translation: CSVRTSGDTEAFF.

The J gene is TRBJ2-3, the V gene TRBV2; 9 bases agree with TRBD2. Germline lookup yields CDR1 SNHLY and CDR2 FYNNEI. CDR3 length: 16 amino acids. J gave up 2 bases and V 7 bases, and 10 bases lay outside the gene matches. CDR3 residues: CASTPYGGGATDTQYF. CDR3 nucleotides: TGTGCCAGCACCCCGTATGGCGGGGGGGCCACAGATACGCAGTATTTT.

The chain links TRBV14 to TRBJ1-2, with a weak D call TRBD1 (5 bases). The V gene's germline CDR1 is SGHDN and CDR2 FVKESK. Trimming left V 0 bases short and J 12 bases short, with 11 bases between. This CDR3 comprises 12 residues. CDR3 residues: CASSQERWGDTF. The CDR3 DNA reads TGTGCCAGCAGCCAAGAAAGGTGGGGGGACACCTTC.

This chain joins TRBV25-1 and TRBJ2-3; 7 nucleotides align to TRBD2. CDR1 and CDR2 from the germline V gene are MGHDK and SYGVNS. CDR3 length: 14 amino acids. V dropped 5 bases and J dropped 0; count of bases not matched to a gene: 2. CDR3 nucleotides: TGTGCCAGCAGTTCTAGCGGTAGCACAGATACGCAGTATTTT. It specifies CASSSSGSTDTQYF. The full variable domain, completed using reference TRBV25-1 and TRBJ2-3, is EADIYQTPRYLVIGTGKKITLECSQTMGHDKMYWYQQDPGMELHLIHYSYGVNSTEKGDLSSESTVSRIRTEHFPLTLESARPSHTSQYLCASSSSGSTDTQYFGPGTRLTVL.

V gene TRBV30 combines with J gene TRBJ2-7; D possibly corresponds to TRBD2 (6 bases). CDR3 length: 13 amino acids. Germline values: CDR1 GTSNPN, CDR2 SVGIG (reference sequence). V was shortened by 5 bases and J by 2 bases, with 13 bases between the two germline ends. The CDR3 sequence: CAWHRGGPYEQYF. The CDR3 DNA reads as TGTGCCTGGCATAGGGGAGGCCCCTACGAGCAGTACTTC.

The V and J genes are TRBV5-1 and TRBJ1-4; weak D call: TRBD1 (5 bases). This CDR3 is built from 14 residues. Germline CDR1 reads SGHRS; CDR2 reads YFSETQ. V lost 7 bases, J lost 10 bases, and 20 bases lay in between. The CDR3 DNA reads TGCGCCAGCTCTGACACGGACAAAGGTGGAAAACTGTTTTTT. Its protein product is CASSDTDKGGKLFF.

The chain employs TRBV7-2 and TRBJ2-5, with D uncertain. The CDR3 sequence is 12 residues long. Germline CDR1 reads SGHTA; CDR2 reads FQGNSA. V was cut by 6 bases and J by 4 bases, with 9 bases left in between. CDR3 nucleotide sequence: TGTGCCAGCAGTCGAGATACAGAGACCCAGTACTTC. This translates into CASSRDTETQYF.